The 32 T cell receptor beta chains below were found in one sample sequenced in a study of spatial heterogeneity in lung cancer. In TCRdb, the 5' RACE reads were re-called with MiXCR into one record per CDR3 protein. The sample yields approximately 93,000 distinct CDR3 sequences, roughly a fifth seen once. Time point denoted: blood at routine non-recurrence follow-up after resection. Sequenced material: PBMCs, taken at follow-up. The receptors were sampled from a male donor with early-stage non-small cell lung cancer.

Remarks on this clonotype: With a much larger clone just one base away, this may be a read error. The V and J genes are TRBV7-2 and TRBJ2-5; TRBD1 might be the D (5 bases). V lost 7 bases to trimming and J lost 5 bases, with 17 bases between them. There are 14 residues in the CDR3. The V gene's germline CDR1 is SGHTA and CDR2 FQGNSA. CDR3 in DNA: TGTGCCAGCAACAAATTTGGGGCTAGTGAGACCCAGTACTTC. Translating gives CASNKFGASETQYF. The variable domain in full, with the rest retrieved from reference TRBV7-2 and TRBJ2-5, is GAGVSQSPSNKVTEKGKDVELRCDPISGHTALYWYRQSLGQGLEFLIYFQGNSAPDKSGLPSDRFSAERTGGSVSTLTIQRTQQEDSAVYLCASNKFGASETQYFGPGTRLLVL.

The rearrangement links TRBV25-1 to TRBJ1-5, with D perhaps TRBD1 (5 bases). The CDR3 sequence is 14 residues long. The germline V gene encodes CDR1 MGHDK and CDR2 SYGVNS. Trimming stripped 4 bases from V and 4 bases from J, with 11 bases between. The DNA for the CDR3 is TGTGCCAGCAGTGGATCGGGGCCTAATCAGCCCCAGCATTTT. Translated, it gives CASSGSGPNQPQHF.

Only a few counts were recorded for this clonotype. The chain carries TRBV5-6 and TRBJ1-1; 9 bases line up with TRBD1. V was pared by 4 bases and J by 5 bases, with 15 bases of the junction left unmatched. Germline CDR1 is SGHDT and CDR2 is YYEEEE. There are 17 residues in the CDR3. Written as DNA, the CDR3 is TGTGCCAGCAGCCCGAGGACAGGGGCAGGTTTGGATACTGAAGCTTTCTTT. The encoded protein is CASSPRTGAGLDTEAFF.

The table lists this clonotype with a few counts. The rearrangement links TRBV20-1 to TRBJ1-1; perhaps TRBD1 as D (5 bases). Germline CDR1 DFQATT, CDR2 SNEGSKA (reference sequence). Trimming removed 4 bases at V and 0 bases at J, with 15 bases between. This CDR3 is 15 amino acids long. The DNA for the CDR3 is TGCAGTGCTACCCGGGAGATGGGGGTGAACACTGAAGCTTTCTTT. This encodes CSATREMGVNTEAFF.

This chain connects TRBV6-5 to TRBJ2-5; 9 positions agree with TRBD2. The germline V gene encodes CDR1 MNHEY and CDR2 SVGAGI. The CDR3 is made up of 17 amino acids. J was trimmed by 2 bases and V by 9 bases; bases with no gene match: 16. The CDR3 reads CARGTLAGISAQETQYF. The CDR3 region has the DNA TGTGCCAGGGGAACTCTAGCGGGGATTAGTGCACAAGAGACCCAGTACTTC.

The V gene is TRBV7-2, the J gene TRBJ1-6; TRBD1 is a possible D gene (6 bases). The CDR3 runs to 13 residues. Per germline, CDR1 SGHTA and CDR2 FQGNSA. V was cut by 4 bases and J by 11 bases, with 12 bases left in between. CDR3 protein: CASSSQGPPPLHF. CDR3 nucleotides: TGTGCCAGCAGCTCGCAGGGGCCGCCACCCCTCCACTTT.

This clonotype was recorded many times. The J gene is TRBJ1-4, the V gene TRBV10-1, with 10 bases identical to TRBD1. The V gene's germline CDR1 is WNHNN and CDR2 SYGVQD (reference sequence). V lost 6 bases, J lost 6 bases, and 4 bases stayed unmatched. The CDR3 is 14 amino acids. CDR3 sequence reads: CASSAGTGDEKLFF. CDR3 nucleotides: TGCGCCAGCAGCGCCGGGACAGGGGATGAAAAACTGTTTTTT.

V gene TRBV10-3 combines with J gene TRBJ2-4; 7 nucleotides align to TRBD1. The V and J ends lost 2 bases and 9 bases, in that order; junction bases with no gene match: 1. The V gene's germline CDR1 is ENHRY and CDR2 SYGVKD. This CDR3 is built from 12 residues. The CDR3 bases are TGTGCCATCAGTGAGAAGGGGGCCATTCAGTACTTC. This codes for CAISEKGAIQYF.

The chain has TRBV14 and TRBJ1-1; the D is unclear. The CDR3 sequence is 14 residues long. The germline CDR1 and CDR2 sequences are SGHDN and FVKESK. V lost 4 bases and J 0 bases, leaving 9 bases between the germline ends. The CDR3 protein is CASSLTSLNTEAFF. CDR3 coding DNA: TGTGCCAGCAGCCTTACTTCCCTGAACACTGAAGCTTTCTTT.

This clonotype was counted ten times or more. The chain carries TRBV2 and TRBJ2-2; 8 nucleotides align to TRBD1. There are 18 residues in the CDR3. Losses at the gene ends were 0 bases for V and 9 bases for J; bases not matched to a gene: 15. The germline V gene has CDR1 SNHLY and CDR2 FYNNEI. Here the CDR3 DNA reads TGTGCCAGCAGTGAAGCGCTTCTAATCCGAGACAGGGGCAGGGAGCTGTTTTTT. Translation: CASSEALLIRDRGRELFF.

The sample holds a few counts of this clonotype. CDR3 protein: CASSFQGGLGETQYF. The CDR3 nucleotides are TGTGCCAGCAGCTTCCAGGGGGGACTGGGAGAGACCCAGTACTTC. The rearrangement links TRBV7-2 to TRBJ2-5; maybe TRBD1 (7 bases). Germline values: CDR1 SGHTA, CDR2 FQGNSA. Trimming pared 3 bases from V and 4 bases from J, leaving 15 bases between. The CDR3 contains 15 residues.

This clonotype was detected only a few times. This chain uses TRBV29-1 with TRBJ2-7, with unresolved D. V shed 0 bases and J shed 5 bases, with 11 bases lying between them. Germline lookup yields CDR1 SQVTM and CDR2 ANQGSEA. The CDR3 consists of 13 residues. The CDR3 loop reads CSVEDPHAHEQYV. The CDR3 DNA reads as TGCAGCGTTGAAGATCCGCATGCACACGAGCAGTACGTC.

This chain joins TRBV6-6 and TRBJ1-4, with D uncertain. Looked up from germline, CDR1 is MNHNY and CDR2 is SVGAGI (reference sequence). V was shortened by 4 bases and J by 6 bases, with 9 bases between the two germline ends. The CDR3 totals 13 residues. The CDR3 coding sequence is TGTGCCAGCAGTTCACGGAGGCATGAAAAACTGTTTTTT. The encoded protein is CASSSRRHEKLFF.

The rearrangement joins TRBV6-5 to TRBJ2-5, with D unclear. Trimming pared 6 bases from V and 4 bases from J, leaving 9 bases between. CDR3 size: 12 residues. In germline, CDR1 is MNHEY, CDR2 SVGAGI. The chain's CDR3 is CASRSDSETQYF. In nucleotides, the CDR3 is TGTGCCAGCAGGTCGGATTCAGAGACCCAGTACTTC.

There are a few counts of this clonotype. The chain uses TRBV20-1 and TRBJ1-3; the D is unclear. This CDR3 has 14 residues. V lost 3 bases to trimming and J lost 0 bases, with 9 bases between them. Germline V lookup: CDR1 DFQATT, CDR2 SNEGSKA (reference sequence). The CDR3 DNA reads TGCAGTGCTAGTGGACGGAACTCTGGAAACACCATATATTTT. Translating gives CSASGRNSGNTIYF.

The rearrangement joins TRBV6-2 or TRBV6-3 to TRBJ2-3; no reliable D call. With 2 bases removed from V and 3 bases from J, the gap between germline ends came to 6 bases. This CDR3 region has 13 residues. CDR1 MNHEY and CDR2 SVGEGT come from the germline V gene. In DNA, the CDR3 is TGTGCCAGCAGTTACCTGGTGACAGATACGCAGTATTTT. Translated: CASSYLVTDTQYF.

This clonotype was recorded many times. This chain links TRBV20-1 with TRBJ2-7, with D possibly TRBD2 on 5 matching bases. Trimming removed 4 bases from V and 1 base from J, with 23 bases in between. Germline values: CDR1 DFQATT, CDR2 SNEGSKA (reference sequence). The CDR3 spans 17 residues. CDR3 bases: TGCAGTGCTATGCCAATGGACTTAGCAGGTTTTTCCTACGAGCAGTACGTC. Its translation is CSAMPMDLAGFSYEQYV.

The chain has TRBV7-8 and TRBJ2-7; D is possibly TRBD2 (6 bases). This CDR3 comprises 15 residues. Per the germline V gene, CDR1 is SGHVS and CDR2 is FQNEAQ. V was pared by 11 bases and J by 7 bases, with 27 bases between. The CDR3 DNA follows: TGTGCCGCCTCCCATTCTTCCTCGAGGGACTTTGAGCAGTACTTC. It specifies CAASHSSSRDFEQYF.

The chain employs TRBV29-1 and TRBJ1-6, with D hard to call. This CDR3 region has 13 residues. The V and J ends lost 3 bases and 10 bases respectively, with 13 bases between them. Per the germline V gene, CDR1 is SQVTM and CDR2 is ANQGSEA. CDR3 amino acids: CSVELRRGSPLHF. CDR3 sequence (DNA): TGCAGCGTTGAGCTCCGAAGAGGGTCACCCCTCCACTTT.

This chain joins TRBV7-9 and TRBJ2-3, with TRBD2 as a possible D gene (6 bases). Germline lookup yields CDR1 SEHNR and CDR2 FQNEAQ (reference sequence). Trimming cost V 1 base and J 8 bases, with 10 bases left between them. The CDR3 runs 13 residues. In DNA, the CDR3 is TGTGCCAGCAGCTTAGAACGGAGGGCTACGCAGTATTTT. It specifies CASSLERRATQYF.

The CDR3 DNA is TGTGCCACCAGCAGAGATTCGACAGGGAACTACGAGCAGTACTTC. Its protein product is CATSRDSTGNYEQYF. V usage is TRBV15 and J usage is TRBJ2-7, with 7 bases fitting TRBD1. The CDR3 runs to 15 residues. The germline V gene has CDR1 LNHNV and CDR2 YYDKDF (reference sequence). The V and J ends lost 0 bases and 3 bases, in that order; junction bases with no gene match: 5.

This clonotype was recorded at least ten times. The chain uses TRBV4-1 and TRBJ2-3; 10 nucleotides match TRBD2. The ends lost 1 base at V and 1 base at J; junction bases unmatched: 5. CDR1 is MGHRA, CDR2 YSYEKL, per germline. The CDR3 contains 17 residues. This chain's CDR3 is CASSQGPLAGGTDTQYF. The CDR3 DNA is TGCGCCAGCAGCCAAGGTCCCCTAGCGGGAGGCACAGATACGCAGTATTTT.

This clonotype was recorded a few times. The chain carries TRBV12-3 or TRBV12-4 and TRBJ1-1; the D gene is possibly TRBD1 (6 bases). Trimming stripped 6 bases from V and 5 bases from J, with 10 bases between. The CDR3 totals 12 residues. The CDR3 is CASSHGQTEAFF. The CDR3 DNA follows: TGTGCCAGCAGCCATGGACAGACTGAAGCTTTCTTT.

The chain recombines TRBV27 with TRBJ2-1, with 10 bases fitting TRBD2. V was clipped by 6 bases and J by 6 bases; unmatched bases: 5. The germline CDR1 and CDR2 sequences are MNHEY and SMNVEV (reference sequence). This CDR3 comprises 14 residues. CDR3 sequence: CASRTSGNRNEQFF. CDR3 coding DNA: TGTGCCAGCAGAACTAGCGGGAATCGCAATGAGCAGTTCTTC.

This clonotype has only a few counts. The CDR3 DNA reads TGTGCCAGCAGCCCACAGGGTGACCCGTACAATGAGCAGTTCTTC. Its translation: CASSPQGDPYNEQFF. The chain uses TRBV9 and TRBJ2-1, with D tentatively TRBD1 (6 bases). Germline V gene sequence: CDR1 SGDLS, CDR2 YYNGEE. The length of the CDR3 is 15 residues. V gave up 4 bases and J gave up 4 bases, with 15 bases separating them. Variable domain in full (rest from reference TRBV9 and TRBJ2-1): DSGVTQTPKHLITATGQRVTLRCSPRSGDLSVYWYQQSLDQGLQFLIQYYNGEERAKGNILERFSAQQFPDLHSELNLSSLELGDSALYFCASSPQGDPYNEQFFGPGTRLTVL.

This clonotype occurred a few times. The CDR3 loop is CASSEARLNTGELFF. CDR3 nucleotides: TGTGCCAGCAGTGAAGCTCGACTGAACACCGGGGAGCTGTTTTTT. This sequence joins TRBV2 and TRBJ2-2; D remains ambiguous. CDR3 length equals 15 residues. Germline CDR1 is SNHLY and CDR2 is FYNNEI. Trimming shortened V by 0 bases and J by 1 base, and 6 bases separated the two germline ends.

This clonotype occurred many times. This chain links TRBV6-2 or TRBV6-3 with TRBJ1-1, with D unclear. V lost 7 bases, J lost 5 bases, and 20 bases lay in between. This CDR3 has 15 residues. CDR1 is MNHEY and CDR2 is SVGEGT in the germline V gene. The CDR3 spells CASIPTGSGRTEAFF. The CDR3 region has the DNA TGTGCCAGCATTCCGACGGGGAGTGGAAGGACTGAAGCTTTCTTT.

This clonotype was picked up a small number of times. The rearrangement uses TRBV7-2 and TRBJ2-7, with a weak D call TRBD2 (6 bases). Germline V CDR1 and CDR2: SGHTA, FQGNSA. V was pared by 3 bases and J by 5 bases, with 11 bases between. The CDR3 spans 13 residues. CDR3 region: CASSFNGGDEQYV. As DNA, the CDR3 is TGTGCCAGCAGCTTTAACGGGGGTGACGAGCAGTACGTC.

This clonotype turned up a few times. V is TRBV7-2 and J is TRBJ2-6; 7 bases are shared with TRBD1. Unmatched junction bases numbered 5, after V lost 6 bases and J lost 3 bases. CDR1 is SGHTA and CDR2 is FQGNSA in the germline V gene. The CDR3 loop spans 15 amino acids. As DNA, the CDR3 is TGTGCCAGCAGTTCCGACAGGGTTGGGGCCAACGTCCTGACTTTC. Encoded protein: CASSSDRVGANVLTF. Supplemented by reference TRBV7-2 and TRBJ2-6, the full variable domain reads GAGVSQSPSNKVTEKGKDVELRCDPISGHTALYWYRQSLGQGLEFLIYFQGNSAPDKSGLPSDRFSAERTGGSVSTLTIQRTQQEDSAVYLCASSSDRVGANVLTFGAGSRLTVL.

Concerning this clonotype itself: One end of the junction varies from germline; a read error may be responsible. This sequence joins TRBV20-1 and TRBJ1-4; D not resolved. Germline CDR1 reads DFQATT; CDR2 reads SNEGSKA (reference sequence). CDR3 length equals 14 residues. CDR3 sequence: CSAGEGATNEKLFF. CDR3 DNA sequence: TGCAGTGCTGGAGAAGGTGCAACTAATGAAAAACTGTTTTTT.

This clonotype has just a few counts. V usage is TRBV6-5 and J usage is TRBJ2-1; a weak D match, TRBD1 (5 bases). Germline CDR1 and CDR2: MNHEY and SVGAGI. Trimming stripped 2 bases from V and 2 bases from J, with 7 bases between. CDR3 length equals 14 residues. This CDR3 reads CASSYRTTYNEQFF. The CDR3 coding sequence is TGTGCCAGCAGTTACAGGACAACCTACAATGAGCAGTTCTTC.

This clonotype occurred many times. This chain uses TRBV9 with TRBJ2-2; D gene uncertain. V dropped 2 bases and J dropped 1 base, with 3 bases sitting between them. CDR3 length: 13 residues. Germline CDR1 and CDR2: SGDLS and YYNGEE. CDR3 in amino acids: CASSVKNTGELFF. CDR3 nucleotide sequence: TGTGCCAGCAGCGTTAAGAACACCGGGGAGCTGTTTTTT.